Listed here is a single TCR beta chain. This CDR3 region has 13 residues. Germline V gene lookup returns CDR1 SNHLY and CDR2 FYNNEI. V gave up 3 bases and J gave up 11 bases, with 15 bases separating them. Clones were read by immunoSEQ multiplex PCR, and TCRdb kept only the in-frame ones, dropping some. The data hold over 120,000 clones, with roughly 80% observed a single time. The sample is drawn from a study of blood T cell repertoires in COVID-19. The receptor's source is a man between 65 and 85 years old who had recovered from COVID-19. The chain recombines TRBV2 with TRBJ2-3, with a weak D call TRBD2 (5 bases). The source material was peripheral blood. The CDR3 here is CASSDPGDSVQYF. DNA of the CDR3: TGTGCCAGCAGTGACCCCGGTGATAGCGTGCAGTATTTT.